These T cell receptor beta chains were read from a single sample in a study of blood T cell repertoires in COVID-19. Profiling relied on immunoSEQ multiplex PCR, and the TCRdb table lists in-frame clones only, not all of them. The sample gives approximately 290,000 clones, approximately 85% of which show up once; roughly 4% is in the top ten. Sequencing was done on a sample of PBMCs or T cells enriched from blood (not recorded which). All receptors derive from a woman aged 30 to 39 who had recovered from COVID-19. The CDR3 runs from the conserved cysteine through the conserved F or W. The D gene is left open where the match is weak. Clone sizes are given selectively: once, few, many, or a class where the clone is expanded.

cdr3_aa: CASSQALAETYEQYF; cdr3_nt: TGTGCCAGCAGCCAAGCGTTAGCGGAGACCTACGAGCAGTACTTC; v_call: TRBV4-2; j_call: TRBJ2-7; cdr3_length: 15; d_call: NA; clone_size: NA
cdr3_aa: CASSLESSYNSPLHF; cdr3_nt: TGTGCCAGCAGCTTAGAGAGCTCCTATAATTCACCCCTCCACTTT; v_call: TRBV11-2; j_call: TRBJ1-6; cdr3_length: 15; d_call: NA; clone_size: many
cdr3_aa: CASSIGDSHYEQFF; cdr3_nt: TGTGCCAGTAGTATAGGAGACAGCCACTATGAGCAGTTCTTC; v_call: TRBV19; j_call: TRBJ2-1; cdr3_length: 14; d_call: NA; clone_size: NA
cdr3_aa: CASSSPGQGFHYGYTF; cdr3_nt: TGTGCCAGCAGTTCCCCGGGACAGGGTTTTCACTATGGCTACACCTTC; v_call: TRBV6-2/TRBV6-3; j_call: TRBJ1-2; cdr3_length: 16; d_call: TRBD1; clone_size: NA
cdr3_aa: CASSSFRDSKQYF; cdr3_nt: TGTGCCAGCAGCTCGTTCCGGGACAGTAAGCAGTATTTT; v_call: TRBV11-3; j_call: TRBJ2-3; cdr3_length: 13; d_call: TRBD1; clone_size: NA
cdr3_aa: CASSPTRDNYEQYF; cdr3_nt: TGTGCCAGCAGCCCCACCCGGGACAACTACGAGCAGTACTTC; v_call: TRBV7-8; j_call: TRBJ2-7; cdr3_length: 14; d_call: NA; clone_size: NA
cdr3_aa: CAWRTTGASNEQFF; cdr3_nt: TGTGCCTGGAGGACGACAGGGGCGAGTAATGAGCAGTTCTTC; v_call: TRBV30; j_call: TRBJ2-1; cdr3_length: 14; d_call: TRBD1; clone_size: NA
cdr3_aa: CASSQEGVYNSPLHF; cdr3_nt: TGTGCCAGCAGCCAAGAAGGGGTCTATAATTCACCCCTCCACTTT; v_call: TRBV3-1/TRBV3-2; j_call: TRBJ1-6; cdr3_length: 15; d_call: NA; clone_size: NA
cdr3_aa: CASSRGHSLLRTQHF; cdr3_nt: TGTGCCAGCAGTAGAGGACATTCCTTGTTAAGGACCCAGCATTTT; v_call: TRBV28; j_call: TRBJ1-5; cdr3_length: 15; d_call: NA; clone_size: NA
cdr3_aa: CATHFFPTATNTEAFF; cdr3_nt: TGTGCCACCCATTTTTTTCCGACAGCCACGAACACTGAAGCTTTCTTT; v_call: TRBV2; j_call: TRBJ1-1; cdr3_length: 16; d_call: NA; clone_size: NA
cdr3_aa: CATSGRTSGGSTDTQYF; cdr3_nt: TGTGCCACCAGTGGAAGAACTAGCGGGGGGAGCACAGATACGCAGTATTTT; v_call: TRBV24-1; j_call: TRBJ2-3; cdr3_length: 17; d_call: TRBD2; clone_size: NA
cdr3_aa: CASSLAQKGTQHF; cdr3_nt: TGTGCCAGCAGCTTAGCACAGAAGGGGACCCAGCATTTT; v_call: TRBV7-9; j_call: TRBJ1-5; cdr3_length: 13; d_call: NA; clone_size: NA
cdr3_aa: CASSSDTADGYTF; cdr3_nt: TGCGCCAGCAGCTCGGATACAGCCGATGGCTACACCTTC; v_call: TRBV5-1; j_call: TRBJ1-2; cdr3_length: 13; d_call: NA; clone_size: NA
cdr3_aa: CASSGEGGVYNEQFF; cdr3_nt: TGTGCCAGCAGTGGAGAGGGGGGGGTCTACAATGAGCAGTTCTTC; v_call: TRBV2; j_call: TRBJ2-1; cdr3_length: 15; d_call: NA; clone_size: NA
cdr3_aa: CASSIDRVGADEQFF; cdr3_nt: TGTGCCAGTAGTATCGACAGGGTGGGTGCGGATGAGCAGTTCTTC; v_call: TRBV19; j_call: TRBJ2-1; cdr3_length: 15; d_call: TRBD1; clone_size: NA
cdr3_aa: CSVVGQGVNTEAFF; cdr3_nt: TGCAGCGTTGTTGGACAGGGGGTTAACACTGAAGCTTTCTTT; v_call: TRBV29-1; j_call: TRBJ1-1; cdr3_length: 14; d_call: TRBD1; clone_size: NA
cdr3_aa: CSARPQETQYF; cdr3_nt: TGCAGTGCCAGACCACAAGAGACCCAGTACTTC; v_call: TRBV20-1; j_call: TRBJ2-5; cdr3_length: 11; d_call: NA; clone_size: NA
cdr3_aa: CASSLGGAYGYTF; cdr3_nt: TGTGCCAGCAGTTTAGGAGGGGCGTATGGCTACACCTTC; v_call: TRBV27; j_call: TRBJ1-2; cdr3_length: 13; d_call: NA; clone_size: NA
cdr3_aa: CASSLGTGDGYTF; cdr3_nt: TGTGCCAGCAGTTTGGGGACAGGGGATGGCTACACCTTC; v_call: TRBV28; j_call: TRBJ1-2; cdr3_length: 13; d_call: TRBD1; clone_size: NA
cdr3_aa: CASSSLDRGANQPQHF; cdr3_nt: TGTGCCAGCAGTTCCCTAGACAGGGGCGCGAATCAGCCCCAGCATTTT; v_call: TRBV28; j_call: TRBJ1-5; cdr3_length: 16; d_call: TRBD1; clone_size: NA
cdr3_aa: CASSLASRGYNSPLHF; cdr3_nt: TGTGCCAGCAGCTTAGCCTCCAGGGGCTATAATTCACCCCTCCACTTT; v_call: TRBV7-6; j_call: TRBJ1-6; cdr3_length: 16; d_call: NA; clone_size: NA
cdr3_aa: CASSGAANQPQHF; cdr3_nt: TGTGCCAGCAGCGGGGCCGCTAATCAGCCCCAGCATTTT; v_call: TRBV9; j_call: TRBJ1-5; cdr3_length: 13; d_call: NA; clone_size: few
cdr3_aa: CASSQDEGAGYNEQFF; cdr3_nt: TGTGCCAGCAGCCAAGATGAGGGGGCCGGGTACAATGAGCAGTTCTTC; v_call: TRBV4-2; j_call: TRBJ2-1; cdr3_length: 16; d_call: TRBD1; clone_size: NA
cdr3_aa: CSANRDGTQYF; cdr3_nt: TGCAGCGCTAACAGGGACGGGACCCAGTACTTC; v_call: TRBV29-1; j_call: TRBJ2-5; cdr3_length: 11; d_call: NA; clone_size: NA
cdr3_aa: CASSQGTSFPTATQYF; cdr3_nt: TGTGCCAGCAGCCAAGGGACTAGTTTCCCCACAGCTACGCAGTATTTT; v_call: TRBV3-1/TRBV3-2; j_call: TRBJ2-3; cdr3_length: 16; d_call: TRBD2; clone_size: NA
cdr3_aa: CASSFGGDTQYF; cdr3_nt: TGTGCCAGCAGTTTTGGAGGAGATACGCAGTATTTT; v_call: TRBV27; j_call: TRBJ2-3; cdr3_length: 12; d_call: NA; clone_size: once